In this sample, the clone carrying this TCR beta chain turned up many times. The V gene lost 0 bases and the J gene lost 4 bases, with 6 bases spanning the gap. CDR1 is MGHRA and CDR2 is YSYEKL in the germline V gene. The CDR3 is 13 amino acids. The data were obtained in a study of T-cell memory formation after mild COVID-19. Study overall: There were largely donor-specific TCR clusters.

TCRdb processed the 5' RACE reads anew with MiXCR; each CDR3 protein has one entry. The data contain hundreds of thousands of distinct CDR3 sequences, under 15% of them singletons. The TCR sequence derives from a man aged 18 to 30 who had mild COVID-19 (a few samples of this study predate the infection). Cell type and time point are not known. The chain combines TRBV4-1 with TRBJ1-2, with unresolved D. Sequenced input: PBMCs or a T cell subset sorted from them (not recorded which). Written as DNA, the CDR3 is TGCGCCAGCAGCCAAGATACCTCCTATGGCTACACCTTC. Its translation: CASSQDTSYGYTF.